What follows describes a single T cell receptor beta chain. Relative to its sample, this clone is medium-sized (0.01 to 0.1%). Its recognized antigen is unknown. Base qualities were left out, and no much larger clone turns up one base away. The entry originates in a study of metastatic and nonmetastatic thyroid tumors (dated by TCRdb to the early 2020s). Concerning the study at large: Repertoires from peripheral blood and from tumor or nodule tissue samples of malignant and benign thyroid patients were compared. The investigation overall reported the following: In both blood and tumor samples, malignant tumors were reported to have significantly higher TCR beta diversity than benign nodules.

Per the germline V gene, SNHLY is the CDR1 and FYNNEI is the CDR2. Reading from cysteine to phenylalanine, the CDR3 counts 13 amino acids. Only the CDR3 part of the read is kept: 39 bases, read in frame from the first base. Ends trimmed: V by 11 bases, J by 5 bases; bases unmatched to a gene: 7. The library was produced with PCR. The instrument was an Illumina HiSeq 4000. High-throughput sequencing was used to profile the TCR beta-chain CDR3 region of every patient. From the authors' description of their analysis: CDR3 differences across clinicopathological groups were used to build a classifier for discriminating distant-metastatic papillary thyroid cancer patients. Repertoire diversity was assessed with the Shannon index, and tumor-blood repertoire similarity with the Morisita-Horn index. Using fastp at Q25 and MiXCR, TCRdb reprocessed the public reads and kept productive beta chains. These V and J calls rely on TCRdb rather than the paper's analysis. The sample table shows around 10,000 clones, and about 33% are seen once. The ten largest clones represent more than 15% of the sample.

No patient had received any treatment before thyroid surgery. Using T-cell receptor beta sequencing, the study looked back at clinical samples from patients collected from about 2011 to 2018. The TCR originated in a female donor with papillary thyroid cancer or a benign thyroid nodule (not recorded which). Some clones in this sample may be carry-over from other donors' samples. Sequencing used adjacent normal tissue. The chain is made from TRBV2 and TRBJ2-2, with 8 middle bases fitting TRBD2. The bases are TGTGCCGGCGGACTAGCAATGACCGGGGAGCTGTTTTTT. This gives the protein CAGGLAMTGELFF.